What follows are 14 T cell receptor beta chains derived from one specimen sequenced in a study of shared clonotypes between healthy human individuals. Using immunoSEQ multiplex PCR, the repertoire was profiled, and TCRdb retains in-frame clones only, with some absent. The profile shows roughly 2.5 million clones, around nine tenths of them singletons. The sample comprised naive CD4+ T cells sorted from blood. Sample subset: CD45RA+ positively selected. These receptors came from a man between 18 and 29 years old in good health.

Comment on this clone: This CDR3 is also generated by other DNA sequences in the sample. The chain's CDR3 is CASSAQGYEQYF. CDR3 bases: TGCGCCAGCAGCGCACAGGGGTACGAGCAGTACTTC. The genes are TRBV5-1 and TRBJ2-7; 7 bases match TRBD1. Germline loops: CDR1 SGHRS, CDR2 YFSETQ. The CDR3 sequence is 12 residues long. The trim removed 4 bases at V and 4 bases at J, leaving 2 bases unmatched.

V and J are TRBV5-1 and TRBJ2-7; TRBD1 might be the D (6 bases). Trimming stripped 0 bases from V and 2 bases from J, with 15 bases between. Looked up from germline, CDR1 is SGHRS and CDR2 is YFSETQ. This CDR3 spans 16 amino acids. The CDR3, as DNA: TGCGCCAGCAGCTTGGATCAGGGGCGGACCCCCTACGAGCAGTACTTC. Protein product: CASSLDQGRTPYEQYF.

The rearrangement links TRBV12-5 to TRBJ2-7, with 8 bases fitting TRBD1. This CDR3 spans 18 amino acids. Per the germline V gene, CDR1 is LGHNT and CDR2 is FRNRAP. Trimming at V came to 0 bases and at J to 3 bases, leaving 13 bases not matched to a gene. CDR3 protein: CASGLVKGAGGYVYEQYF. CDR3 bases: TGTGCTAGTGGTTTGGTTAAAGGGGCAGGGGGCTATGTCTACGAGCAGTACTTC.

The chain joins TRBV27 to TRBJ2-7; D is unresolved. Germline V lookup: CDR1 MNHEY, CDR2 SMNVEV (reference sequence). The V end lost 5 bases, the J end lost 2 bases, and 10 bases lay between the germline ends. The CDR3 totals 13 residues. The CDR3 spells CASSPLETYEQYF. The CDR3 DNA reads TGTGCCAGCAGTCCACTCGAAACCTACGAGCAGTACTTC.

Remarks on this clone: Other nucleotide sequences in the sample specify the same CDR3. Here the CDR3 DNA reads TGTGCCAGCAGCCAAGCAGGGTACGAGCAGTACTTC. It yields the protein CASSQAGYEQYF. The rearrangement links TRBV14 to TRBJ2-7; the D gene is possibly TRBD1 (5 bases). CDR1 and CDR2 from the germline V gene are SGHDN and FVKESK. V was pared by 1 base and J by 4 bases, with 5 bases between. The CDR3 is made up of 12 amino acids.

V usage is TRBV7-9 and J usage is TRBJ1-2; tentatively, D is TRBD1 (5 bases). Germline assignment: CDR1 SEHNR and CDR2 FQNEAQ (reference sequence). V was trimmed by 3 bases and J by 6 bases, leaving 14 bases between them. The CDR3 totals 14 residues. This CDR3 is CASSFPGGADGYTF. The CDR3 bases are TGTGCCAGCAGCTTCCCCGGAGGGGCGGATGGCTACACCTTC.

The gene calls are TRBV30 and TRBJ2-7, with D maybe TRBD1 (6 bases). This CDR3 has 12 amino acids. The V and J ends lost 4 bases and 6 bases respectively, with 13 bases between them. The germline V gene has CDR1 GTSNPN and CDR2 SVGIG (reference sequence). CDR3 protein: CAWTKGGREQYF. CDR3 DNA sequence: TGTGCCTGGACCAAAGGGGGACGCGAGCAGTACTTC.

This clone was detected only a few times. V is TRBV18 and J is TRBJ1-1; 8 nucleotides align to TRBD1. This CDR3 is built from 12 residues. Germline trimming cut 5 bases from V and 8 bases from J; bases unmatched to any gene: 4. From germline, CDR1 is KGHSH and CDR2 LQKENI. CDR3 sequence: CASSTRTGEAFF. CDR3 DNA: TGTGCCAGCTCAACCCGGACAGGGGAAGCTTTCTTT.

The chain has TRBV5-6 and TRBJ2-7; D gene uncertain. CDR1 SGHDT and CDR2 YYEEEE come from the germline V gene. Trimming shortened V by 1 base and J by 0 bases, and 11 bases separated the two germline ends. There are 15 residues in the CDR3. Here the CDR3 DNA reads TGTGCCAGCAGCTTGTGGCAGACCAGCTCCTACGAGCAGTACTTC. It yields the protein CASSLWQTSSYEQYF.

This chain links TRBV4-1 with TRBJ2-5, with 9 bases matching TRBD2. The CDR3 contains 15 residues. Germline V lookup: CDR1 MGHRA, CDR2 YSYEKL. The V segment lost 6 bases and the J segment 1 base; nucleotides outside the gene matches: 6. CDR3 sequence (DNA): TGCGCCAGCAGGGGAGCGGGGGGTCTCCAAGAGACCCAGTACTTC. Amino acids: CASRGAGGLQETQYF.

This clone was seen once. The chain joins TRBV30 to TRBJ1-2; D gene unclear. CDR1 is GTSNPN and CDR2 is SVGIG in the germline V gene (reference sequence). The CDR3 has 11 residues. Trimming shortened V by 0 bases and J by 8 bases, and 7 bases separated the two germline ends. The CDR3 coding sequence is TGTGCCTGGAGTGTACCGGGAGGCTACACCTTC. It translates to CAWSVPGGYTF.

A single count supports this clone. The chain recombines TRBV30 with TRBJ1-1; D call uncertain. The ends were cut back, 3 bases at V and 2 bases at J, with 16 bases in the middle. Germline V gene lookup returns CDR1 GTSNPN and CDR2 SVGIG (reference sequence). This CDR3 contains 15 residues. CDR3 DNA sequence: TGTGCCTGGAGATGTGGGCTGGGATCTAACACTGAAGCTTTCTTT. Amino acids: CAWRCGLGSNTEAFF.

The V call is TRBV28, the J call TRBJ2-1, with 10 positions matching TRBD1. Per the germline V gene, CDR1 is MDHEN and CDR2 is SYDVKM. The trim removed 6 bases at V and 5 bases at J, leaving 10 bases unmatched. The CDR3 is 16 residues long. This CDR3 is CASRPARDRGHNEQFF. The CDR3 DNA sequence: TGTGCCAGCAGACCCGCCCGGGACAGGGGACACAATGAGCAGTTCTTC.

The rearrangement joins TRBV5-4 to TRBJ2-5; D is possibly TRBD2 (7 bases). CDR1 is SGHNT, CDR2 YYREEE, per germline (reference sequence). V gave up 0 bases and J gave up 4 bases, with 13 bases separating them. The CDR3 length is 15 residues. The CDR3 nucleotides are TGTGCCAGCAGCTTGGGAGGGGGGGCCGTAGAGACCCAGTACTTC. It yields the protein CASSLGGGAVETQYF.